Below, 15 T cell receptor beta chains from the same sample are listed, as sequenced in a study of blood T cell repertoires in COVID-19. TCRdb's copy holds only in-frame clones and misses some; the assay was immunoSEQ multiplex PCR. The table shows approximately 400,000 clones, with approximately 90% occurring only once. Material: PBMCs or T cells enriched from blood (not recorded which). All receptors come from a woman aged 18 to 35 who had recovered from COVID-19.

V and J are TRBV18 and TRBJ1-2, with D unclear. Between the trimmed V and J ends, which lost 2 bases and 8 bases, there was a span of 15 bases. This CDR3 has 14 residues. Germline loops: CDR1 KGHSH, CDR2 LQKENI. The CDR3 bases are TGTGCCAGCTCACCAAGGATGGAGGATCTGGGCTACACCTTC. Protein sequence: CASSPRMEDLGYTF.

This clone was recorded once. The V and J genes are TRBV3-1 (or the pseudogene TRBV3-2) and TRBJ1-5; 11 positions match TRBD1. The germline V gene has CDR1 LGHDT and CDR2 YNNKEL (reference sequence). The CDR3 has 15 residues. V lost 7 bases and J lost 7; bases outside the gene matches: 9. The CDR3 loop is CASTKGQGEGQPQHF. In nucleotides, the CDR3 is TGTGCCAGCACTAAGGGACAGGGGGAAGGCCAGCCCCAGCATTTT.

V is TRBV6-2 or TRBV6-3 and J is TRBJ1-5, with 8 bases fitting TRBD1. CDR1 is MNHEY, CDR2 SVGEGT, per germline. The length of the CDR3 is 17 residues. Trimming took 6 bases from V and 2 from J; bases not matched to a gene: 12. The CDR3 spells CASSPWTGIVGNQPQHF. CDR3 coding DNA: TGTGCCAGCAGCCCTTGGACAGGGATTGTGGGCAATCAGCCCCAGCATTTT.

This chain's CDR3 is CASSQDSGTGDGYTF. For the CDR3, the DNA is TGCGCCAGCAGCCAAGATTCAGGGACAGGGGATGGCTACACCTTC. The rearrangement joins TRBV4-1 to TRBJ1-2, with TRBD1 identical over 10 bases. Germline CDR1 is MGHRA and CDR2 is YSYEKL. The CDR3 extends over 15 amino acids. Trimming at V came to 0 bases and at J to 6 bases, leaving 4 bases not matched to a gene.

The rearrangement joins TRBV5-1 to TRBJ1-1; unclear D gene. Germline V gene lookup returns CDR1 SGHRS and CDR2 YFSETQ. Trimming pared 1 base from V and 7 bases from J, leaving 23 bases between. This CDR3 contains 17 residues. CDR3 in DNA: TGCGCCAGCAGCTTGTTTTCCCTTGGCGGGGAAGGATTTGAAGCTTTCTTT. Protein sequence: CASSLFSLGGEGFEAFF.

V usage is TRBV5-8 and J usage is TRBJ2-2; 7 bases align to TRBD1. This CDR3 comprises 15 residues. Trimming took 4 bases from V and 2 from J; bases not matched to a gene: 5. Germline V gene sequence: CDR1 SGHTS, CDR2 YDEGEE. CDR3 nucleotides: TGTGCCAGCAGCAGGACAGGATATAACACCGGGGAGCTGTTTTTT. Encoded protein: CASSRTGYNTGELFF.

V gene TRBV6-5 combines with J gene TRBJ1-6; tentative D call: TRBD1 (6 bases). This CDR3 is 15 amino acids long. Germline V gene data show CDR1 as MNHEY and CDR2 as SVGAGI. The V and J ends lost 6 bases and 7 bases respectively, with 16 bases between them. CDR3 DNA sequence: TGTGCCAGCAGACGACAGGCGAATGGGAATTCACCCCTCCACTTT. This codes for CASRRQANGNSPLHF.

This chain uses TRBV7-2 with TRBJ1-2; 7 bases align to TRBD1. Per the germline V gene, CDR1 is SGHTA and CDR2 is FQGNSA. This CDR3 has 13 amino acids. The trim removed 3 bases at V and 7 bases at J, leaving 5 bases unmatched. CDR3 sequence reads: CASSFSEGAGYTF. CDR3 DNA sequence: TGTGCCAGCAGCTTCTCCGAGGGGGCTGGCTACACCTTC.

The chain employs TRBV3-1 (or the pseudogene TRBV3-2) and TRBJ2-1; 15 bases map to TRBD2. J was trimmed by 5 bases and V by 1 base; bases with no gene match: 3. Germline assignment: CDR1 LGHDT and CDR2 YNNKEL (reference sequence). The CDR3 has 17 amino acids. The CDR3 spells CASSQGGLAGGHNEQFF. CDR3 nucleotide sequence: TGTGCCAGCAGCCAAGGGGGACTAGCGGGGGGCCACAATGAGCAGTTCTTC.

V is TRBV7-9 and J is TRBJ2-7, with 8 nucleotides matching TRBD2. The CDR3 covers 16 residues. In germline, CDR1 is SEHNR, CDR2 FQNEAQ (reference sequence). V was clipped by 2 bases and J by 7 bases; unmatched bases: 13. The CDR3 region is CASSLPTSGGIVEQYF. CDR3 bases: TGTGCCAGCAGCTTACCCACTTCGGGAGGGATAGTGGAGCAGTACTTC.

This clone came up a few times. The J gene is TRBJ1-2, the V gene TRBV28; tentative D call: TRBD1 (5 bases). The germline V gene has CDR1 MDHEN and CDR2 SYDVKM. The ends were cut back, 3 bases at V and 8 bases at J, with 13 bases in the middle. CDR3 size: 13 residues. The CDR3 region is CASSFTGGVGYTF. As DNA, the CDR3 is TGTGCCAGCAGTTTTACGGGAGGGGTCGGCTACACCTTC.

The V and J genes are TRBV14 and TRBJ2-5; D is possibly TRBD2 (7 bases). Germline V gives CDR1 SGHDN, CDR2 FVKESK. Trimming left V 7 bases short and J 5 bases short, with 20 bases between. The CDR3 has 15 residues. The CDR3 sequence is CASNKGGAPGETQYF. The CDR3 DNA is TGTGCCAGCAACAAAGGGGGGGCGCCGGGGGAGACCCAGTACTTC.

The chain links TRBV6-5 to TRBJ1-3; a possible D gene is TRBD1 (6 bases). Trimming shortened V by 0 bases and J by 2 bases, and 8 bases separated the two germline ends. This CDR3 has 15 amino acids. Germline V lookup: CDR1 MNHEY, CDR2 SVGAGI. The chain's CDR3 is CASSYSRTAGNTIYF. CDR3 DNA: TGTGCCAGCAGTTACTCCCGGACAGCTGGAAACACCATATATTTT.

This chain connects TRBV24-1 to TRBJ2-2, with D perhaps TRBD2 (5 bases). Germline V gene data show CDR1 as KGHDR and CDR2 as SFDVKD. V was trimmed by 3 bases and J by 7 bases, leaving 14 bases between them. The CDR3 runs to 15 residues. This CDR3 is CATSDPYEGGGELFF. For the CDR3, the DNA is TGTGCCACCAGTGATCCGTATGAGGGCGGCGGGGAGCTGTTTTTT.

J is TRBJ1-2 and V is TRBV2; D is uncertain. This CDR3 has 13 residues. V lost 7 bases, J lost 6 bases, and 15 bases lay in between. CDR1 and CDR2 from the germline V gene are SNHLY and FYNNEI. The CDR3: CASKWWESDGYTF. CDR3 coding DNA: TGTGCCAGCAAGTGGTGGGAGTCCGATGGCTACACCTTC.